This T cell receptor (beta chain) originates from a study of T-cell reconstitution after alpha-beta-depleted transplantation in children. This clonotype was seen many times. Its matching antigen is unknown. This sample's TCRbeta library carried unique molecular identifier barcodes. TCRdb itself ran the PCR reads through MiXCR, one entry per CDR3 protein. Altogether approximately 220,000 distinct CDR3 sequences are present, approximately 17% being singletons, with the ten largest covering about two fifths. Findings and limits, study-wide: Approximately two months post-transplant, alpha-beta T cells reportedly originated from several hundred expanded graft clones. Several patients had high TCRbeta diversity at day 60; it came from surviving recipient T cells and thymic progenitors. A year had passed since transplant, and T-cell counts and diversity by then came mostly from newly produced T cells.

This CDR3 region has 14 residues. Trimming stripped 2 bases from V and 3 bases from J, with 13 bases between. CDR1 is DFQATT, CDR2 SNEGSKA, per germline (reference sequence). V usage is TRBV20-1 and J usage is TRBJ2-5; the D gene is possibly TRBD2 (6 bases). This clonotype originated in a male patient aged 2 to 10 who had a stem cell transplant for acute lymphoblastic leukemia, so the T cells may come from the graft donor. Sequenced material: PBMCs, mostly from graft donor cells, taken 360 days after TCRalphabeta/CD19-depleted stem cell transplant. The CDR3 region is CSARMWGEEETQYF. The CDR3 DNA reads TGCAGTGCTAGAATGTGGGGGGAGGAAGAGACCCAGTACTTC.